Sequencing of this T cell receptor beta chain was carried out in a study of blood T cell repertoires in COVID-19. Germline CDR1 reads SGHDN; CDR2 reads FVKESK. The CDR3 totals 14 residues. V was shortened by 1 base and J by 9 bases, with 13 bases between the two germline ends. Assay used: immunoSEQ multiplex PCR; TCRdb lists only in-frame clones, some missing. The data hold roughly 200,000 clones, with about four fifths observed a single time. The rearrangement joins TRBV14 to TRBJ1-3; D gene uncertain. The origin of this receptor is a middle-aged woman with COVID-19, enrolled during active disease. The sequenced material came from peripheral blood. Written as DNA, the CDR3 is TGTGCCAGCAGCCAAGTAACCCGCGAGGGCACCATATATTTT. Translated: CASSQVTREGTIYF.